The rows below give T cell receptor beta chains drawn from one sample of a study of response to subunit inactivated influenza vaccine. A single record per CDR3 protein comes from TCRdb applying MiXCR to the RT-PCR reads. Altogether over 400,000 distinct CDR3 sequences are present, over 9.5% being singletons, with the ten largest covering approximately 12%. Source: PBMCs from blood, taken about 6 weeks after vaccination. These receptors all stem from a man between 50 and 59 years old who received an inactivated influenza vaccine. Each CDR3 is given with its conserved first and last residue. The D gene is left open where the match is weak. Clone size is not always given. Where it is, it says once, few, many or a class for expanded clones.

size	J	V	D	CDR3	DNA
.	TRBJ2-1	TRBV5-1	.	CASSLGSLDRGNEQFF	TGCGCCAGCAGCTTGGGGTCCCTCGATCGGGGCAATGAGCAGTTCTTC
many	TRBJ1-1	TRBV6-1	.	CASSRMSVVTSEAFF	TGTGCCAGCAGTCGCATGTCAGTCGTCACTTCTGAAGCTTTCTTT
few	TRBJ2-1	TRBV12-3/TRBV12-4	TRBD2	CASTEGPSGGALEQFF	TGTGCCAGCACCGAAGGACCTAGCGGGGGGGCCCTTGAGCAGTTCTTC
many	TRBJ2-5	TRBV12-3/TRBV12-4	.	CASSFRLPNQETQYF	TGTGCCAGCAGTTTTAGGTTGCCAAATCAAGAGACCCAGTACTTC
.	TRBJ1-6	TRBV7-8	.	CASSLGNSPLHF	TGTGCCAGCAGCTTAGGGAATTCACCCCTCCACTTT
.	TRBJ2-1	TRBV28	TRBD1	CASRAGQGSDNEQFF	TGTGCCAGCAGAGCGGGACAGGGGTCCGACAATGAGCAGTTCTTC
many	TRBJ2-3	TRBV10-3	.	CAIGRDKDTDTQYF	TGTGCCATCGGGAGGGACAAAGACACAGATACGCAGTATTTT
.	TRBJ2-2	TRBV14	.	CASSPLPAGELFF	TGTGCCAGCAGCCCTCTCCCCGCCGGGGAGCTGTTTTTT
.	TRBJ1-1	TRBV7-2	.	CASSLERMNTEAFF	TGTGCCAGCAGCTTAGAGCGCATGAACACTGAAGCTTTCTTT
few	TRBJ2-3	TRBV7-6	.	CASSQLQGGFSTDTQYF	TGTGCCAGCAGCCAACTACAGGGGGGGTTTAGCACAGATACGCAGTATTTT
many	TRBJ1-6	TRBV4-1	.	CASSQGWSSYNSPLHF	TGCGCCAGCAGCCAAGGATGGAGCTCCTATAATTCACCCCTCCACTTT
few	TRBJ2-1	TRBV20-1	.	CSALAPGRSSYNEQFF	TGCAGTGCCCTAGCCCCGGGACGGAGCTCCTACAATGAGCAGTTCTTC
.	TRBJ2-1	TRBV5-1	.	CASSLAVFQDNEQFF	TGCGCCAGCAGCTTGGCGGTATTCCAGGACAATGAGCAGTTCTTC
few	TRBJ2-2	TRBV5-1	.	CASSLGRAPGELFF	TGCGCCAGCAGCTTGGGCAGGGCCCCCGGGGAGCTGTTTTTT
many	TRBJ2-1	TRBV24-1	.	CATSEMIGTKQFF	TGTGCCACCAGTGAGATGATTGGGACAAAGCAGTTCTTC
.	TRBJ2-4	TRBV5-1	TRBD1	CASSLRGGEGKNIQYF	TGCGCCAGCAGCTTGAGAGGGGGCGAGGGCAAAAACATTCAGTACTTC
few	TRBJ2-7	TRBV10-3	.	CAISGGDSLSYEQYF	TGTGCCATCAGTGGGGGGGACAGCTTATCCTACGAGCAGTACTTC
many	TRBJ2-7	TRBV4-2	TRBD2	CASSQDGTSGAYEQYF	TGTGCCAGCAGCCAAGATGGTACTAGCGGTGCCTACGAGCAGTACTTC
.	TRBJ1-2	TRBV7-8	.	CASSPTGNPLYYTF	TGTGCCAGCAGCCCTACAGGGAACCCCCTTTACTACACCTTC
.	TRBJ1-2	TRBV27	TRBD1	CASSMTGWGGYTF	TGTGCCAGCAGCATGACAGGGTGGGGTGGCTACACCTTC
.	TRBJ2-7	TRBV15	TRBD2	CATSRAGLAGPYEQYF	TGTGCCACCAGCAGAGCTGGGCTAGCGGGACCCTACGAGCAGTACTTC
few	TRBJ2-3	TRBV5-1	TRBD2	CASRLAGGITDTQYF	TGCGCCAGCAGACTAGCGGGGGGGATCACAGATACGCAGTATTTT
few	TRBJ1-2	TRBV20-1	.	CSAVKLGRNYGYTF	TGCAGTGCCGTTAAATTGGGACGCAACTATGGCTACACCTTC
.	TRBJ2-5	TRBV5-6	.	CASSPAPEGTQYF	TGTGCCAGCAGCCCCGCCCCTGAGGGGACCCAGTACTTC
many	TRBJ2-7	TRBV14	.	CASSKKGMVGEQYF	TGTGCCAGCAGCAAAAAGGGGATGGTGGGCGAGCAGTACTTC
many	TRBJ2-7	TRBV28	TRBD2	CASSISTSGDSYEQYF	TGTGCCAGCAGTATCTCGACTAGCGGGGACTCCTACGAGCAGTACTTC
many	TRBJ2-1	TRBV24-1	TRBD1	CATSDDAGQGDEQFF	TGTGCCACCAGTGATGACGCCGGACAGGGTGATGAGCAGTTCTTC
many	TRBJ2-5	TRBV4-2	.	CASSLFLGGETQYF	TGTGCCAGCAGCCTTTTTCTAGGAGGAGAGACCCAGTACTTC
.	TRBJ1-3	TRBV7-2	.	CASSPDRSGNTIYF	TGTGCCAGCAGCCCCGATCGATCTGGAAACACCATATATTTT
few	TRBJ2-5	TRBV2	.	CASSSLTEIQETQYF	TGTGCCAGCAGTTCCCTGACAGAGATCCAAGAGACCCAGTACTTC
many	TRBJ2-7	TRBV10-3	TRBD1	CAINDRGHSYEQYF	TGTGCCATCAATGACAGGGGGCACTCCTACGAGCAGTACTTC
few	TRBJ2-1	TRBV9	.	CASSQGLRDEQFF	TGTGCCAGCAGCCAGGGCCTTAGGGATGAGCAGTTCTTC
.	TRBJ2-7	TRBV7-9	.	CASSLGDAYEQYF	TGTGCCAGCAGCTTAGGAGACGCCTACGAGCAGTACTTC
few	TRBJ2-2	TRBV9	.	CASSPLAHGGELFF	TGTGCCAGCAGCCCCCTGGCGCATGGCGGGGAGCTGTTTTTT
.	TRBJ2-7	TRBV10-3	.	CAISAGGPYEQYF	TGTGCCATCAGTGCCGGGGGCCCCTACGAGCAGTACTTC
.	TRBJ1-3	TRBV7-2	.	CASSLGWGSGNTIYF	TGTGCCAGCAGCTTAGGTTGGGGCTCTGGAAACACCATATATTTT
many	TRBJ2-3	TRBV12-3/TRBV12-4	TRBD2	CASSSGLATDTQYF	TGTGCCAGCAGTTCCGGACTAGCCACAGATACGCAGTATTTT
few	TRBJ2-7	TRBV20-1	.	CSANVGQFLSSYEQYF	TGCAGTGCTAACGTTGGACAGTTTCTCAGCTCCTACGAGCAGTACTTC
many	TRBJ2-1	TRBV27	.	CASSMLGGYNEQFF	TGTGCCAGCAGCATGCTTGGGGGATACAATGAGCAGTTCTTC
few	TRBJ1-6	TRBV7-8	.	CASSLMKSNSPLHF	TGTGCCAGCAGCTTAATGAAGAGTAATTCACCCCTCCACTTT